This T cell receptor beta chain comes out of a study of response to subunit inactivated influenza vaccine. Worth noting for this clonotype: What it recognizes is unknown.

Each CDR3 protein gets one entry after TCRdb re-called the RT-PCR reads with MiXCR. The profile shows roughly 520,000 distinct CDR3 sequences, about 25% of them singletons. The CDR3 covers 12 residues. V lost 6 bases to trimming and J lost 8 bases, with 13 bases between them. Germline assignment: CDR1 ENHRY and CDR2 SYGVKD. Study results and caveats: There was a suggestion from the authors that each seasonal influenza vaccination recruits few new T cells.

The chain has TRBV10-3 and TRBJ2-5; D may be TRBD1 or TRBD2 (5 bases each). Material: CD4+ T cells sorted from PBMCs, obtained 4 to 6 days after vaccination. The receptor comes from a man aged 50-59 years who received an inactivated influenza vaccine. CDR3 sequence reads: CAIRGHGDTQYF. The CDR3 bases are TGTGCCATCAGAGGACACGGGGATACCCAGTACTTC.